The source of this TCR beta chain is a study of PD-1 blockade in classical Hodgkin lymphoma. Study-wide points: The origin of the repertoire differences remains undefined, with disease activity or prior therapy as possible causes.

In regard to this clone: The antigen remains undetermined.

Time point meaning: newly diagnosed, previously untreated cHL patient sample. Magnetic depletion of unwanted cells isolated CD4+ T cells from thawed PBMCs. Comparison relied on PBMCs that came from newly diagnosed, untreated classical Hodgkin lymphoma. CDR3 length equals 15 residues. With V trimmed by 4 bases and J by 4 bases, 7 bases remained unmatched. Germline CDR1 is SGHRS and CDR2 is YFSETQ. Assay used: immunoSEQ multiplex PCR; TCRdb lists only in-frame clones, some missing. The data contain about 23,000 clones, 90% to 95% of them singletons. This clonotype was obtained from a human donor with classical Hodgkin lymphoma. The V call is TRBV5-1, the J call TRBJ1-4; TRBD1 aligns across 7 bases. The sample taken for sequencing was CD4+ T cells from blood. The CDR3 nucleotides are TGCGCCAGCAGCGGCGGGACAGACTATAATGAAAAACTGTTTTTT. It specifies CASSGGTDYNEKLFF.